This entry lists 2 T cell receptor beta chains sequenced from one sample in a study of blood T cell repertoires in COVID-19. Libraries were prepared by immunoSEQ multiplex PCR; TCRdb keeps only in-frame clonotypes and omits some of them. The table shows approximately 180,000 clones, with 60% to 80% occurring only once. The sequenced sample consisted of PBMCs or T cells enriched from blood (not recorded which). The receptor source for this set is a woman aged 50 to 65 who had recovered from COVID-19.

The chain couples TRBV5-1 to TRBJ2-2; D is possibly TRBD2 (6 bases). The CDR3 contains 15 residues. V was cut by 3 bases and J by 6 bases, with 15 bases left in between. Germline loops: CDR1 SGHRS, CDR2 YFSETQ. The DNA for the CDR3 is TGCGCCAGCAGCTGGCGTAGGAGGGACTCCGGGGAGCTGTTTTTT. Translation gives CASSWRRRDSGELFF.

The CDR3 bases are TGTGCCACGGGAGGGACTAGCTTCTCCGATACGCAGTATTTT. Protein product: CATGGTSFSDTQYF. This chain links TRBV6-5 with TRBJ2-3, with 9 bases that match TRBD2. The junction had 11 bases not matched to a gene; V was cut back by 10 bases and J by 6 bases. Germline CDR1 and CDR2: MNHEY and SVGAGI. The CDR3 is 14 amino acids.